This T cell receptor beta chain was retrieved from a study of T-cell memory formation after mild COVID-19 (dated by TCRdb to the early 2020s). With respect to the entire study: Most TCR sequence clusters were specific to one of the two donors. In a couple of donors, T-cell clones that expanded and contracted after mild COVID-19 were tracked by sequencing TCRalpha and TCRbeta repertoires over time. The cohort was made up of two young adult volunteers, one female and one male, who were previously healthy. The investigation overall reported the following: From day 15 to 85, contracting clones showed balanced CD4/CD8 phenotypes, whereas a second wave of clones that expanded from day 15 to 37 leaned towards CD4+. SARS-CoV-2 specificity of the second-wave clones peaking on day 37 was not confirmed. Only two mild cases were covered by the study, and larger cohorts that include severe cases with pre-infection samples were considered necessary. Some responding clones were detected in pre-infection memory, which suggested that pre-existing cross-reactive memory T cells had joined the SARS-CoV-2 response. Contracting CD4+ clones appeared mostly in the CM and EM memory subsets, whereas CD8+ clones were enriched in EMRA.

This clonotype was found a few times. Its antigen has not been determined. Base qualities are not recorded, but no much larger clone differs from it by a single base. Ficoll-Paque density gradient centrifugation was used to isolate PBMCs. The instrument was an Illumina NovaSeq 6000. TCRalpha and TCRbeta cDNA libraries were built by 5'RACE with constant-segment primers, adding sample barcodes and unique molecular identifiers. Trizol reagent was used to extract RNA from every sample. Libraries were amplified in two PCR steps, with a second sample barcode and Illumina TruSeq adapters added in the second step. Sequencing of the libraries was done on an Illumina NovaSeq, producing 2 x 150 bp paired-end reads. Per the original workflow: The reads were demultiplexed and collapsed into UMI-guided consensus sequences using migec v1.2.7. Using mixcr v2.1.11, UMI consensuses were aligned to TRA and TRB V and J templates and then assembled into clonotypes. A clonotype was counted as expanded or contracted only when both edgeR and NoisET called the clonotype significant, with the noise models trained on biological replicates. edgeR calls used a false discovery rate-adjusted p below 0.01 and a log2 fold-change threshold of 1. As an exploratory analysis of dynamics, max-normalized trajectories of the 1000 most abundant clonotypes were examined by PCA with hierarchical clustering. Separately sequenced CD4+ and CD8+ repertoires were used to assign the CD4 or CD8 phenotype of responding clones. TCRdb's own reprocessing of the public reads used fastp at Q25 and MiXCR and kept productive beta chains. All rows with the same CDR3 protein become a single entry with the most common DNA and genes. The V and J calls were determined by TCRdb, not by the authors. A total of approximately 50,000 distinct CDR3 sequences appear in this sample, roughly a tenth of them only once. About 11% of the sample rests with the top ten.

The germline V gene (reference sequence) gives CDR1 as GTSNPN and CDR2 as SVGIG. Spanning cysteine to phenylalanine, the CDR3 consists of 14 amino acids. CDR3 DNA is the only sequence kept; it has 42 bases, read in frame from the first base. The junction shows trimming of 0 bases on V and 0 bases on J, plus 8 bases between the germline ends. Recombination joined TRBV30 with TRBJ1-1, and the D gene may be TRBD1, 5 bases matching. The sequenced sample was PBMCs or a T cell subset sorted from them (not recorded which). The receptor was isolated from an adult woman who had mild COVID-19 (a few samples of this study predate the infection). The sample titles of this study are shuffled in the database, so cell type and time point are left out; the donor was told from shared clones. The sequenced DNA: TGTGCCTGGAGTGTACGGGGGGTGAACACTGAAGCTTTCTTT. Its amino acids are CAWSVRGVNTEAFF.